Below are 19 T cell receptor beta chains sequenced from a single sample in a study of CD8+ T cells in alopecia areata. Extracted from the samples, RNA was reverse transcribed into cDNA to serve as the sequencing template. Clones were sequenced by immunoSEQ multiplex PCR, and TCRdb holds only the in-frame ones, with some missing. The sample includes about 34,000 clones, 65% to 80% of them seen just once. Sequencing was done on a sample of NKG2D-low CD8+ T cells sorted from blood. The receptors stem from a human donor with alopecia areata.

The gene calls are TRBV27 and TRBJ2-1; TRBD2 matches 11 bases. Germline CDR1 and CDR2: MNHEY and SMNVEV (reference sequence). CDR3 size: 17 residues. The V gene end was trimmed by 6 bases and the J gene end by 0 bases; junction bases not matched to a gene: 7. The CDR3 nucleotides are TGTGCCAGCAGCACCCGACTAGCGGGGCCCTCCTACAATGAGCAGTTCTTC. Translation gives CASSTRLAGPSYNEQFF.

This rearrangement joins TRBV29-1 to TRBJ2-5, with TRBD2 identical over 13 bases. The closer fit of TRBJ2-7 to the DNA end suggests the J call may be wrong. The CDR3 runs 16 residues. Germline assignment: CDR1 SQVTM and CDR2 ANQGSEA. Here the CDR3 DNA reads TGCAGCGTTGAAGACGGGACTAGCGGGAACTCCTACGAGCAGTACTTC. Translating gives CSVEDGTSGNSYEQYF.

This clone has only a few counts. The rearrangement links TRBV7-9 to TRBJ2-3; the D gene is possibly TRBD1 (6 bases). V lost 6 bases and J 4 bases, leaving 26 bases between the germline ends. This CDR3 is built from 18 residues. The germline gives CDR1 SEHNR, CDR2 FQNEAQ (reference sequence). The chain's CDR3 is CASRTPADRLTSADTQYF. The CDR3 coding sequence is TGTGCCAGCAGAACCCCCGCCGACAGGCTCACGAGCGCAGATACGCAGTATTTT.

The V and J genes are TRBV7-9 and TRBJ2-5, with no clear D. Germline CDR1 is SEHNR and CDR2 is FQNEAQ (reference sequence). The CDR3 totals 13 residues. V was pared by 3 bases and J by 4 bases, with 9 bases between. The CDR3 region is CASSFKYAETQYF. DNA of the CDR3: TGTGCCAGCAGCTTCAAATACGCAGAGACCCAGTACTTC.

The V and J genes are TRBV6-4 and TRBJ2-1; D is ambiguous. The CDR3 spans 15 residues. The V end lost 3 bases, the J end lost 1 base, and 10 bases lay between the germline ends. Per germline, CDR1 MRHNA and CDR2 SNTAGT. This CDR3 reads CASSDWSGSYNEQFF. CDR3 DNA sequence: TGTGCCAGCAGTGATTGGTCGGGTTCCTACAATGAGCAGTTCTTC.

This clone was seen more than once but under ten times. The chain recombines TRBV28 with TRBJ2-2, with TRBD1 as a possible D gene (5 bases). Germline CDR1 is MDHEN and CDR2 is SYDVKM. The V and J ends lost 5 bases and 7 bases respectively, with 20 bases between them. The CDR3 is made up of 16 amino acids. CDR3 nucleotides: TGTGCCAGCAGTCCAGATAAAACAGGTTTTCTCGGGGAGCTGTTTTTT. It codes for CASSPDKTGFLGELFF.

The V call is TRBV6-1, the J call TRBJ1-2; possible D gene TRBD1, 5 bases. There are 16 residues in the CDR3. V lost 1 base to trimming and J lost 8 bases, with 20 bases between them. Germline loops: CDR1 MNHNS, CDR2 SASEGT. Here the CDR3 DNA reads TGTGCCAGCAGTGAAGTGTTAAGGCCAGGGCAAGAGGGCTACACCTTC. Translation: CASSEVLRPGQEGYTF.

The chain is built from TRBV29-1 and TRBJ2-3; possibly TRBD2 for D (6 bases). Germline loops: CDR1 SQVTM, CDR2 ANQGSEA. The length of the CDR3 is 19 residues. V was cut by 7 bases and J by 0 bases, with 29 bases left in between. The CDR3 protein is CSGNMPGTVTKASTDTQYF. DNA for the CDR3: TGCAGCGGGAACATGCCGGGGACTGTCACCAAGGCTAGCACAGATACGCAGTATTTT.

This chain joins TRBV6-5 and TRBJ2-1; 7 nucleotides line up with TRBD2. Germline V gene lookup returns CDR1 MNHEY and CDR2 SVGAGI. The ends lost 8 bases at V and 4 bases at J; junction bases unmatched: 5. The CDR3 is 13 residues long. In DNA form, the CDR3 reads TGTGCCAGCGCAGCGGGGAGATACAATGAGCAGTTCTTC. Translation gives CASAAGRYNEQFF.

The genes are TRBV11-2 and TRBJ2-1, with 7 bases fitting TRBD2. This CDR3 comprises 12 residues. Germline V CDR1 and CDR2: SGHAT, FQNNGV. After removal of 5 bases from V and 9 bases from J, the junction contained 4 bases not matched to a gene. This CDR3 reads CASSTASGEQFF. In DNA form, the CDR3 reads TGTGCCAGCAGCACGGCTAGCGGTGAGCAGTTCTTC.

This clone was found a few times. The chain uses TRBV4-1 and TRBJ1-5; D may be TRBD1 (6 bases). Germline values: CDR1 MGHRA, CDR2 YSYEKL. Between the trimmed V and J ends, which lost 1 base and 2 bases, there was a span of 12 bases. The CDR3 consists of 16 residues. For the CDR3, the DNA is TGCGCCAGCAGCCAAGTCCCAGGGGCGGGCAATCAGCCCCAGCATTTT. This codes for CASSQVPGAGNQPQHF.

This clone was seen more than once but under ten times. The chain carries TRBV28 and TRBJ2-7, with D perhaps matching TRBD1 or TRBD2 (6 bases each). The CDR3 covers 12 residues. The germline gives CDR1 MDHEN, CDR2 SYDVKM. V lost 5 bases and J 4 bases, leaving 9 bases between the germline ends. CDR3 region: CASSRGPYEQYF. The CDR3 bases are TGTGCCAGCAGTCGGGGGCCATACGAGCAGTACTTC.

The chain uses TRBV5-6 and TRBJ2-5; 11 bases agree with TRBD2. The length of the CDR3 is 15 residues. The trim removed 3 bases at V and 9 bases at J, leaving 10 bases unmatched. Germline CDR1 SGHDT, CDR2 YYEEEE. This chain's CDR3 is CASSSGTSGRQAQYF. The CDR3 DNA sequence: TGTGCCAGCAGCTCCGGGACTAGCGGACGACAGGCCCAGTACTTC. Full variable domain (missing parts from reference TRBV5-6 and TRBJ2-5): DAGVTQSPTHLIKTRGQQVTLRCSPKSGHDTVSWYQQALGQGPQFIFQYYEEEERQRGNFPDRFSGHQFPNYSSELNVNALLLGDSALYLCASSSGTSGRQAQYFGPGTRLLVL.

The CDR3 nucleotides read TGTGCCTGGGACGGTGGCTATGGCTACACCTTC. The encoded protein is CAWDGGYGYTF. V gene TRBV30 combines with J gene TRBJ1-2; no clear D gene. The CDR3 covers 11 residues. V shed 5 bases and J shed 4 bases, with 8 bases lying between them. Germline V gives CDR1 GTSNPN, CDR2 SVGIG (reference sequence). The full variable domain, in which reference TRBV30 and TRBJ1-2 provide the parts outside the CDR3, is SQTIHQWPATLVQPVGSPLSLECTVEGTSNPNLYWYRQAAGRGLQLLFYSVGIGQISSEVPQNLSASRPQDRQFILSSKKLLLSDSGFYLCAWDGGYGYTFGSGTRLTVV.

The chain combines TRBV28 with TRBJ1-1; no firm D call. Germline V lookup: CDR1 MDHEN, CDR2 SYDVKM. This CDR3 is 12 amino acids long. V was trimmed by 4 bases and J by 7 bases, leaving 10 bases between them. The CDR3 protein is CASSWAPGEAFF. Written as DNA, the CDR3 is TGTGCCAGCAGTTGGGCCCCGGGTGAAGCTTTCTTT. The whole variable domain, filled in from reference TRBV28 and TRBJ1-1, reads DVKVTQSSRYLVKRTGEKVFLECVQDMDHENMFWYRQDPGLGLRLIYFSYDVKMKEKGDIPEGYSVSREKKERFSLILESASTNQTSMYLCASSWAPGEAFFGQGTRLTVV.

The V gene is TRBV7-6, the J gene TRBJ2-1; tentative D call: TRBD1 (5 bases). The CDR3 has 13 amino acids. V was cut by 1 base and J by 10 bases, with 11 bases left in between. CDR1 and CDR2 (germline): SGHVS, FNYEAQ. The CDR3 DNA reads TGTGCCAGCAGCTTAGATTGGGGCGCGGAGCAGTTCTTC. Translated, it gives CASSLDWGAEQFF.

V gene TRBV4-2 combines with J gene TRBJ2-1; maybe TRBD1 (5 bases). The CDR3 has 16 amino acids. Trimming took off 1 base at V and 2 bases at J, with 12 bases between the two ends. Germline-derived CDR1 and CDR2 are LGHNA and YNFKEQ. The CDR3 reads CASSQGGESPYNEQFF. DNA for the CDR3: TGTGCCAGCAGCCAAGGGGGCGAGAGTCCCTACAATGAGCAGTTCTTC.

The V and J genes are TRBV27 and TRBJ2-7; TRBD2 matches at 9 bases. This CDR3 has 15 residues. J lost 2 bases, V lost 2 bases, and 4 bases had no gene match. Germline assignment: CDR1 MNHEY and CDR2 SMNVEV (reference sequence). The DNA of the CDR3 is TGTGCCAGCAGTTTAACGGCGGGAGGGCCCTACGAGCAGTACTTC. Its protein is CASSLTAGGPYEQYF.

V usage is TRBV19 and J usage is TRBJ2-1; 7 bases agree with TRBD2. Germline V CDR1 and CDR2: LNHDA, SQIVND (reference sequence). This CDR3 is built from 15 residues. Trimming removed 6 bases from V and 0 bases from J; junction bases left unmatched: 5. This chain's CDR3 is CASRLGGSSYNEQFF. The CDR3 region has the DNA TGTGCCAGTAGGCTTGGCGGGAGCTCCTACAATGAGCAGTTCTTC.